The 27 T cell receptor beta chains given below trace back to one sample, sequenced in a study of blood T cell repertoires in COVID-19. Some clones are missing from TCRdb's copy, which holds only in-frame ones; the method was immunoSEQ multiplex PCR. Of about 440,000 clones in the sample, 80% to 90% were seen once. The sequenced sample consisted of peripheral blood. The receptors shown here come from a woman in her 30s with acute or convalescent COVID-19.

The genes are TRBV7-2 and TRBJ2-7; 8 bases map to TRBD1. Germline V gene lookup returns CDR1 SGHTA and CDR2 FQGNSA. The CDR3 spans 15 residues. V was pared by 5 bases and J by 0 bases, with 6 bases of the junction left unmatched. The DNA of the CDR3 is TGTGCCAGCAGCGATTGGGACAGGAGCTCCTACGAGCAGTACTTC. As protein: CASSDWDRSSYEQYF.

The rearrangement joins TRBV2 to TRBJ2-7; 7 bases match TRBD2. This CDR3 contains 15 residues. Germline CDR1 SNHLY, CDR2 FYNNEI. Unmatched junction bases numbered 9, after V lost 5 bases and J lost 2 bases. In nucleotides, the CDR3 is TGTGCCAGCAGTAAAGGGCGGGGAGGGGCCTACGAGCAGTACTTC. Its translation is CASSKGRGGAYEQYF.

The chain's CDR3 is CASRAGGLADTQYF. The DNA of the CDR3 is TGTGCCAGCCGAGCGGGGGGGCTCGCAGATACGCAGTATTTT. The chain combines TRBV7-6 with TRBJ2-3; TRBD2 agrees at 10 bases. Germline V gene lookup returns CDR1 SGHVS and CDR2 FNYEAQ. There are 14 residues in the CDR3. V was pared by 8 bases and J by 4 bases, with 6 bases of the junction left unmatched.

The V and J genes are TRBV7-2 and TRBJ2-5; 9 bases agree with TRBD2. The CDR3 sequence is 19 residues long. Germline V gene data show CDR1 as SGHTA and CDR2 as FQGNSA. J gave up 5 bases and V 3 bases, and 19 bases lay outside the gene matches. This chain's CDR3 is CASSFGVLAGAWRVETQYF. In DNA form, the CDR3 reads TGTGCCAGCAGCTTTGGAGTCTTAGCGGGGGCTTGGAGGGTCGAGACCCAGTACTTC. Looking up the rest from reference TRBV7-2 and TRBJ2-5 gives the full variable domain: GAGVSQSPSNKVTEKGKDVELRCDPISGHTALYWYRQSLGQGLEFLIYFQGNSAPDKSGLPSDRFSAERTGGSVSTLTIQRTQQEDSAVYLCASSFGVLAGAWRVETQYFGPGTRLLVL.

The CDR3 nucleotides read TGTGCCAGCAGCCCTCCCAACAGACTGGGGAGTGAGCAGTTCTTC. Encoded protein: CASSPPNRLGSEQFF. The chain recombines TRBV28 with TRBJ2-1; D may be TRBD2 (5 bases). V lost 6 bases, J lost 9 bases, and 21 bases lay in between. Germline V lookup: CDR1 MDHEN, CDR2 SYDVKM. The CDR3 has 15 amino acids.

This chain's CDR3 is CSVIGADTQYF. As DNA, the CDR3 is TGCAGCGTCATAGGGGCAGATACGCAGTATTTT. The rearrangement joins TRBV29-1 to TRBJ2-3, with D possibly matching TRBD1 (5 bases). This CDR3 contains 11 residues. Trimming left V 6 bases short and J 4 bases short, with 8 bases between. Germline V CDR1 and CDR2: SQVTM, ANQGSEA.

The rearrangement uses TRBV27 and TRBJ1-5; 8 nucleotides agree with TRBD1. The CDR3 is 15 amino acids. CDR1 MNHEY and CDR2 SMNVEV come from the germline V gene (reference sequence). The V gene end was trimmed by 6 bases and the J gene end by 1 base; junction bases not matched to a gene: 5. CDR3 sequence: CASRPGTGSNQPQHF. CDR3 DNA: TGTGCCAGCAGGCCCGGGACAGGAAGCAATCAGCCCCAGCATTTT.

The chain uses TRBV28 and TRBJ2-7, with D perhaps matching TRBD2 (6 bases). CDR1 and CDR2 from the germline V gene are MDHEN and SYDVKM. This CDR3 spans 11 amino acids. Trimming cost V 6 bases and J 5 bases, with 8 bases left between them. The CDR3 DNA reads TGTGCCAGCAGCCGCGGGGACGAGCAGTACTTC. Its translation: CASSRGDEQYF.

The chain links TRBV29-1 to TRBJ2-3, with 9 nucleotides matching TRBD1. The CDR3 covers 14 residues. The ends lost 5 bases at V and 1 base at J; junction bases unmatched: 4. The germline gives CDR1 SQVTM, CDR2 ANQGSEA. The CDR3 region is CSVRQGGGTDTQYF. CDR3 DNA sequence: TGCAGCGTTAGACAGGGGGGAGGCACAGATACGCAGTATTTT.

J is TRBJ1-2 and V is TRBV6-1; D possibly corresponds to TRBD1 (5 bases). The germline V gene encodes CDR1 MNHNS and CDR2 SASEGT. V was pared by 0 bases and J by 1 base, with 15 bases between. The CDR3 contains 17 residues. The CDR3 nucleotides read TGTGCCAGCAGTGAAGCACACCGGGGGAAAGTTAACTATGGCTACACCTTC. Its protein product is CASSEAHRGKVNYGYTF.

The chain is built from TRBV4-1 and TRBJ2-7; 13 positions agree with TRBD2. The CDR3 consists of 16 residues. J was trimmed by 3 bases and V by 4 bases; bases with no gene match: 6. Germline V CDR1 and CDR2: MGHRA, YSYEKL. As DNA, the CDR3 is TGCGCCAGCAGCCCTGGACTAGCGGGGGCACTCTACGAGCAGTACTTC. This gives the protein CASSPGLAGALYEQYF.

The J gene is TRBJ2-6, the V gene TRBV4-1; D may be TRBD1 (5 bases). V gave up 3 bases and J gave up 3 bases, with 9 bases separating them. The germline gives CDR1 MGHRA, CDR2 YSYEKL. The CDR3 length is 15 residues. The CDR3 is CASSQGPVGANVLTF. CDR3 bases: TGCGCCAGCAGCCAGGGGCCAGTTGGGGCCAACGTCCTGACTTTC.

The chain combines TRBV11-2 with TRBJ2-5; tentatively, D is TRBD2 (7 bases). The CDR3 runs 15 residues. CDR1 is SGHAT and CDR2 is FQNNGV in the germline V gene. Trimming took 5 bases from V and 2 from J, leaving 15 bases between them. The CDR3 protein is CASSARGAGQETQYF. The CDR3 nucleotides are TGTGCCAGCAGCGCCCGGGGGGCGGGACAAGAGACCCAGTACTTC.

This clone was seen only a few times. The rearrangement links TRBV5-5 to TRBJ2-2; D may be TRBD2 (7 bases). The CDR3 contains 17 residues. The germline gives CDR1 SGHKS, CDR2 YYEKEE (reference sequence). The germline V and J ends were trimmed by 4 bases and 8 bases, with 24 bases remaining between them. The CDR3 region is CASSPRTRGPLGGELFF. CDR3 in DNA: TGTGCCAGCAGCCCCCGGACGCGGGGGCCCTTGGGGGGGGAGCTGTTTTTT.

The genes are TRBV2 and TRBJ1-6, with 7 bases identical to TRBD1. From germline, CDR1 is SNHLY and CDR2 FYNNEI. The CDR3 totals 14 residues. Trimming at V came to 4 bases and at J to 9 bases, leaving 6 bases not matched to a gene. CDR3 in amino acids: CASSANRQGSPLHF. The DNA of the CDR3 is TGTGCCAGCAGTGCAAATAGACAGGGTTCACCCCTCCACTTT.

The DNA of the CDR3 is TGTGCCAGCAGCCCGGGACAGCTGGATGGAAACACCATATATTTT. Translated, it gives CASSPGQLDGNTIYF. This chain uses TRBV3-1 (or the pseudogene TRBV3-2) with TRBJ1-3; TRBD1 matches 7 bases. Germline-derived CDR1 and CDR2 are LGHDT and YNNKEL (reference sequence). The V segment lost 4 bases and the J segment 3 bases; nucleotides outside the gene matches: 6. This CDR3 is built from 15 residues.

This clone showed up just once. V and J are TRBV7-3 and TRBJ1-1; tentatively, D is TRBD1 (6 bases). The V end lost 1 base, the J end lost 9 bases, and 9 bases lay between the germline ends. The CDR3 is made up of 12 amino acids. Germline V gene lookup returns CDR1 SGHTA and CDR2 FQGTGA. CDR3 nucleotide sequence: TGTGCCAGCAGCTTAAAGGGGGACAAAGCTTTCTTT. This encodes CASSLKGDKAFF.

The chain's CDR3 is CASSQVAGAIPSSYNSPLHF. The CDR3 nucleotides read TGCGCCAGCAGCCAAGTGGCAGGCGCAATTCCGAGCTCCTATAATTCACCCCTCCACTTT. V is TRBV4-1 and J is TRBJ1-6; D gene ambiguous. The CDR3 sequence is 20 residues long. Trimming cost V 1 base and J 0 bases, with 19 bases left between them. Per the germline V gene, CDR1 is MGHRA and CDR2 is YSYEKL.

The CDR3 nucleotides are TGCGCCAGCAGCCCTTTCCCAGGCCGGGGGGCGCGGACTGAAGCTTTCTTT. Translated: CASSPFPGRGARTEAFF. V gene TRBV4-1 combines with J gene TRBJ1-1; TRBD1 is a possible D gene (6 bases). The germline CDR1 and CDR2 sequences are MGHRA and YSYEKL. The V gene lost 4 bases and the J gene lost 5 bases, with 23 bases spanning the gap. The CDR3 consists of 17 residues.

This clone showed up just once. The genes are TRBV28 and TRBJ1-1; 9 nucleotides align to TRBD1. The CDR3 contains 15 residues. Germline V CDR1 and CDR2: MDHEN, SYDVKM. Trimming at V came to 8 bases and at J to 1 base, leaving 8 bases not matched to a gene. CDR3 bases: TGTGCCAGCGCCTTACAGGGGGCAGGGAACACTGAAGCTTTCTTT. It encodes CASALQGAGNTEAFF.

The V call is TRBV7-6, the J call TRBJ2-5, with D tentatively TRBD1 (5 bases). The germline CDR1 and CDR2 sequences are SGHVS and FNYEAQ. V gave up 5 bases and J gave up 14 bases, with 15 bases separating them. There are 11 residues in the CDR3. CDR3 sequence (DNA): TGTGCCAGCAGCGAAGGACATGCGGATTACTTC. The encoded protein is CASSEGHADYF.

The CDR3 loop reads CASSRTGKDTQYF. The CDR3 nucleotides read TGTGCCAGCAGCCGGACAGGGAAGGATACGCAGTATTTT. V gene TRBV5-4 combines with J gene TRBJ2-3; the match to TRBD1 covers 8 bases. The CDR3 extends over 13 amino acids. In germline, CDR1 is SGHNT, CDR2 YYREEE (reference sequence). V trimming: 4 bases; J trimming: 6 bases; junction bases outside the gene matches: 4.

The V and J genes are TRBV5-1 and TRBJ1-6; D call uncertain. CDR3 length: 18 amino acids. CDR1 is SGHRS, CDR2 YFSETQ, per germline. V lost 2 bases to trimming and J lost 0 bases, with 15 bases between them. As DNA, the CDR3 is TGCGCCAGCAGCTTAACAGCTAAAATCAGCTCCTATAATTCACCCCTCCACTTT. This sequence encodes CASSLTAKISSYNSPLHF.

The V and J genes are TRBV5-6 and TRBJ2-1; TRBD1 agrees at 7 bases. V lost 4 bases, J lost 0 bases, and 4 bases stayed unmatched. This CDR3 spans 15 amino acids. In germline, CDR1 is SGHDT, CDR2 YYEEEE. In nucleotides, the CDR3 is TGTGCCAGCAGCGGGACAGAAGGCTCCTACAATGAGCAGTTCTTC. Translation gives CASSGTEGSYNEQFF. The variable domain in full, completed from reference TRBV5-6 and TRBJ2-1, reads DAGVTQSPTHLIKTRGQQVTLRCSPKSGHDTVSWYQQALGQGPQFIFQYYEEEERQRGNFPDRFSGHQFPNYSSELNVNALLLGDSALYLCASSGTEGSYNEQFFGPGTRLTVL.

V is TRBV30 and J is TRBJ2-6, with a weak D call TRBD2 (7 bases). The germline V and J ends were trimmed by 3 bases and 1 base, with 22 bases remaining between them. CDR3 length: 19 amino acids. The germline V gene encodes CDR1 GTSNPN and CDR2 SVGIG (reference sequence). CDR3 region: CAWRGGQSHSPSGANVLTF. CDR3 bases: TGTGCCTGGAGGGGGGGGCAATCCCACTCCCCTTCTGGGGCCAACGTCCTGACTTTC. The variable domain in full, completed from reference TRBV30 and TRBJ2-6, reads SQTIHQWPATLVQPVGSPLSLECTVEGTSNPNLYWYRQAAGRGLQLLFYSVGIGQISSEVPQNLSASRPQDRQFILSSKKLLLSDSGFYLCAWRGGQSHSPSGANVLTFGAGSRLTVL.

This chain joins TRBV28 and TRBJ2-7, with D tentatively TRBD1 (5 bases). CDR1 is MDHEN, CDR2 SYDVKM, per germline. V gave up 4 bases and J gave up 5 bases, with 15 bases separating them. The CDR3 runs to 14 residues. This CDR3 is CASSSPLRVNEQYF. The CDR3 coding sequence is TGTGCCAGCAGTTCCCCACTCAGGGTAAACGAGCAGTACTTC.

This clone appeared a few times. This chain's CDR3 is CASSDSFALNTEAFF. Written as DNA, the CDR3 is TGTGCCAGCAGTGATTCTTTTGCGTTGAACACTGAAGCTTTCTTT. The chain carries TRBV2 and TRBJ1-1; D remains ambiguous. The CDR3 runs 15 residues. V was shortened by 3 bases and J by 0 bases, with 11 bases between the two germline ends. CDR1 and CDR2 (germline): SNHLY, FYNNEI.